Below are 14 T cell receptor beta chains sequenced from a single sample in a study of T cell responses to AZD1222 COVID-19 vaccine. This table comes from immunoSEQ multiplex PCR, and its TCRdb copy is limited to in-frame clones, with some not included. The top ten clones hold over 0.85% of a sample with about 140,000 clones, 80% to 95% of them seen once. The material was peripheral blood, obtained on day 0 of MenACWY control vaccination. These receptors came from an adult in good health.

The chain combines TRBV7-9 with TRBJ2-1; unclear D gene. From germline, CDR1 is SEHNR and CDR2 FQNEAQ (reference sequence). CDR3 length: 12 residues. Trimming took 2 bases from V and 15 from J, leaving 14 bases between them. CDR3 DNA sequence: TGTGCCAGCAGCTTAATGGGGAATGCTCTGTTCTTC. It yields the protein CASSLMGNALFF.

The chain uses TRBV12-3 or TRBV12-4 and TRBJ2-1; weak D call: TRBD2 (5 bases). The CDR3 extends over 13 amino acids. Trimming removed 3 bases at V and 10 bases at J, with 13 bases between. CDR3 sequence: CASSLVGAVEQFF. Written as DNA, the CDR3 is TGTGCCAGCAGTTTGGTGGGAGCAGTGGAGCAGTTCTTC.

The chain couples TRBV5-1 to TRBJ1-1; TRBD1 might be the D (6 bases). The CDR3 loop spans 14 amino acids. The V end was cut by 0 bases, the J end by 11 bases, with 17 bases between. Germline values: CDR1 SGHRS, CDR2 YFSETQ. In DNA, the CDR3 is TGCGCCAGCAGCTTGGGACAGGCCGCTTCGGGGGCTTTCTTT. It yields the protein CASSLGQAASGAFF. The complete variable domain, with remaining parts taken from reference TRBV5-1 and TRBJ1-1, reads KAGVTQTPRYLIKTRGQQVTLSCSPISGHRSVSWYQQTPGQGLQFLFEYFSETQRNKGNFPGRFSGRQFSNSRSEMNVSTLELGDSALYLCASSLGQAASGAFFGQGTRLTVV.

The CDR3 reads CASKTTVNTEAFF. The CDR3, as DNA: TGTGCCAGCAAGACAACAGTGAACACTGAAGCTTTCTTT. The rearrangement joins TRBV7-3 to TRBJ1-1; D gene unclear. Germline CDR1 and CDR2: SGHTA and FQGTGA. V was pared by 7 bases and J by 0 bases, with 9 bases between. This CDR3 has 13 amino acids. The full variable domain, in which reference TRBV7-3 and TRBJ1-1 provide the parts outside the CDR3, is GAGVSQTPSNKVTEKGKYVELRCDPISGHTALYWYRQSLGQGPEFLIYFQGTGAADDSGLPNDRFFAVRPEGSVSTLKIQRTERGDSAVYLCASKTTVNTEAFFGQGTRLTVV.

This chain connects TRBV13 to TRBJ1-2; D uncertain. Germline V gene data show CDR1 as PRHDT and CDR2 as FYEKMQ (reference sequence). Trimming took off 0 bases at V and 1 base at J, with 15 bases between the two ends. This CDR3 spans 17 amino acids. The CDR3 is CASSLGLLAGLNYGYTF. CDR3 DNA: TGTGCCAGCAGCTTAGGCCTCTTGGCAGGACTTAACTATGGCTACACCTTC.

The chain combines TRBV28 with TRBJ1-6; the D gene is possibly TRBD1 (5 bases). CDR3 size: 16 residues. V gave up 4 bases and J gave up 0 bases, with 10 bases separating them. Germline V CDR1 and CDR2: MDHEN, SYDVKM. The CDR3 DNA follows: TGTGCCAGCAGTTCGGGACCAAGCTCCTATAATTCACCCCTCCACTTT. The encoded protein is CASSSGPSSYNSPLHF.

The CDR3 loop reads CAWRRTGVDGYTF. CDR3 nucleotide sequence: TGTGCCTGGAGGCGGACAGGGGTGGATGGCTACACCTTC. J is TRBJ1-2 and V is TRBV30, with 9 bases lining up with TRBD1. This CDR3 is 13 amino acids long. The trim removed 3 bases at V and 6 bases at J, leaving 5 bases unmatched. The germline gives CDR1 GTSNPN, CDR2 SVGIG (reference sequence).

The rearrangement uses TRBV5-1 and TRBJ1-2; D is possibly TRBD1 (5 bases). The CDR3 has 13 residues. V shed 2 bases and J shed 14 bases, with 19 bases lying between them. Germline-derived CDR1 and CDR2 are SGHRS and YFSETQ. This CDR3 reads CASSLSGTDKRTF. DNA of the CDR3: TGCGCCAGCAGCTTATCCGGGACGGACAAAAGAACCTTC. Complete variable domain (other parts from reference TRBV5-1 and TRBJ1-2): KAGVTQTPRYLIKTRGQQVTLSCSPISGHRSVSWYQQTPGQGLQFLFEYFSETQRNKGNFPGRFSGRQFSNSRSEMNVSTLELGDSALYLCASSLSGTDKRTFGSGTRLTVV.

CDR3 sequence: CSVEDMDGDLQMNTEAFF. The CDR3 bases are TGCAGCGTTGAAGATATGGACGGCGATTTACAGATGAACACTGAAGCTTTCTTT. J is TRBJ1-1 and V is TRBV29-1; no clear D. CDR3 length: 18 residues. Trimming took 0 bases from V and 0 from J, leaving 20 bases between them. The V gene's germline CDR1 is SQVTM and CDR2 ANQGSEA.

The chain is built from TRBV3-1 (or the pseudogene TRBV3-2) and TRBJ1-6; 9 bases map to TRBD1. V was pared by 9 bases and J by 7 bases, with 22 bases of the junction left unmatched. The CDR3 length is 19 residues. From germline, CDR1 is LGHDT and CDR2 YNNKEL (reference sequence). CDR3 sequence reads: CASLDSLKYGTGHNSPLHF. The CDR3 DNA reads as TGTGCCAGTTTGGATTCCCTCAAGTATGGGACAGGGCACAATTCACCCCTCCACTTT.

The V and J genes are TRBV9 and TRBJ1-1; D remains unclear. This CDR3 is built from 12 residues. Germline V gene lookup returns CDR1 SGDLS and CDR2 YYNGEE. V was cut by 3 bases and J by 7 bases, with 10 bases left in between. The CDR3 sequence is CASSAGSGEAFF. DNA of the CDR3: TGTGCCAGCAGCGCCGGTTCAGGTGAAGCTTTCTTT.

The chain recombines TRBV19 with TRBJ1-1, with 7 bases that match TRBD1. Per germline, CDR1 LNHDA and CDR2 SQIVND (reference sequence). Germline trimming cut 4 bases from V and 2 bases from J; bases unmatched to any gene: 13. This CDR3 region has 17 residues. For the CDR3, the DNA is TGTGCCAGTAGTACCCGACAGGGTAGGGGGGACAACACTGAAGCTTTCTTT. Protein product: CASSTRQGRGDNTEAFF.

The CDR3 DNA sequence: TGTGCCATCAGTGAGAACACTGAAGCTTTCTTT. This gives the protein CAISENTEAFF. This chain joins TRBV10-3 and TRBJ1-1; the D is unclear. CDR1 is ENHRY, CDR2 SYGVKD, per germline. V shed 2 bases and J shed 2 bases, with 0 bases lying between them. CDR3 length equals 11 residues.

This CDR3 is CASSPTAGSPEAFF. CDR3 nucleotides: TGTGCCAGCTCACCAACGGCAGGGTCCCCTGAAGCTTTCTTT. V usage is TRBV18 and J usage is TRBJ1-1; TRBD1 might be the D (5 bases). The germline V gene has CDR1 KGHSH and CDR2 LQKENI. The V gene lost 2 bases and the J gene lost 6 bases, with 13 bases spanning the gap. The CDR3 is 14 amino acids.